The rows below give T cell receptor beta chains drawn from one sample of a study of blood T cell repertoires in COVID-19. Libraries were prepared by immunoSEQ multiplex PCR; TCRdb keeps only in-frame clonotypes and omits some of them. The table records approximately 400,000 clones, roughly 90% of them present only once. Sequenced sample: peripheral blood. These TCRs come from a man between 35 and 55 years old with acute or convalescent COVID-19. Both conserved end residues are part of each CDR3. The D gene is left open where the match is weak. Size tells how often a clone was seen (once, few, many) or the class of an expanded clone, and some rows leave it out.

size	D	J	V	CDR3	DNA
once	-	TRBJ2-1	TRBV9	CASSVASRVRSNEQFF	TGTGCCAGCAGCGTAGCTTCTCGGGTGAGAAGCAATGAGCAGTTCTTC
-	TRBD2	TRBJ2-7	TRBV11-2	CASSGGEGLLSSYEQYF	TGTGCCAGCAGCGGAGGGGAGGGGCTATTAAGTTCCTACGAGCAGTACTTC
-	-	TRBJ2-1	TRBV4-1	CASSQDSASNEQFF	TGCGCCAGCAGCCAAGATTCCGCCAGCAATGAGCAGTTCTTC
-	TRBD1	TRBJ1-2	TRBV5-1	CASSLAGQGSYGYTF	TGCGCCAGCAGCTTGGCGGGACAGGGGAGCTATGGCTACACCTTC
-	-	TRBJ1-2	TRBV28	CASSFGRAIYGYTF	TGTGCCAGCAGTTTTGGCAGGGCCATCTATGGCTACACCTTC
few	TRBD2	TRBJ2-7	TRBV28	CASSLLAEAYEQYF	TGTGCCAGCAGTTTGCTAGCGGAAGCCTACGAGCAGTACTTC
-	-	TRBJ1-1	TRBV4-3	CASSQDLSSGGGVNTEAFF	TGCGCCAGCAGCCAAGATCTCTCATCGGGGGGTGGGGTGAACACTGAAGCTTTCTTT
once	-	TRBJ1-1	TRBV27	CASSLGRGVGTEAFF	TGTGCCAGCAGTTTGGGGCGGGGTGTCGGGACTGAAGCTTTCTTT
-	TRBD2	TRBJ2-1	TRBV6-2/TRBV6-3	CASSTRRGGGDLQFF	TGTGCCAGCAGTACCCGACGGGGTGGGGGGGACCTCCAATTCTTC
-	TRBD2	TRBJ2-3	TRBV24-1	CRTGLAGINVTADTQYF	TGTAGAACCGGACTAGCGGGAATCAATGTAACTGCAGATACGCAGTATTTT
-	-	TRBJ1-3	TRBV28	CASSFRGTDGNTIYF	TGTGCCAGCAGTTTCCGGGGGACGGACGGAAACACCATATATTTT
-	-	TRBJ2-2	TRBV12-2	CASRLAGQGKNTGELFF	TGTGCAAGTCGCTTGGCGGGACAGGGAAAAAACACCGGGGAGCTGTTTTTT
-	TRBD1	TRBJ2-2	TRBV19	CASILDRASTGELFF	TGTGCCAGTATCCTGGACAGGGCGTCCACCGGGGAGCTGTTTTTT
-	TRBD1	TRBJ1-2	TRBV29-1	CSVGDRKDGYTF	TGCAGCGTTGGGGACAGAAAGGATGGCTACACCTTC
-	TRBD2	TRBJ2-7	TRBV6-1	CASSEGGSGSPLLSYEQYF	TGTGCCAGCAGTGAAGGTGGTAGCGGGAGCCCTCTACTCTCCTACGAGCAGTACTTC
-	TRBD1	TRBJ1-2	TRBV5-1	CASSERTGTSYGYTF	TGCGCCAGCAGCGAACGGACAGGGACAAGCTATGGCTACACCTTC
-	-	TRBJ2-3	TRBV19	CATQGWGTDTQYF	TGTGCCACCCAGGGGTGGGGCACAGATACGCAGTATTTT
-	TRBD1	TRBJ1-2	TRBV9	CASSVFETGAPVSTF	TGTGCCAGCAGCGTGTTTGAGACAGGGGCGCCCGTCAGCACCTTC
-	-	TRBJ1-1	TRBV11-3	CASSLQGDSAEAFF	TGTGCCAGCAGCTTACAAGGTGATAGCGCTGAAGCTTTCTTT
-	-	TRBJ1-3	TRBV6-2/TRBV6-3	CASSLVDRTFSGNTIYF	TGTGCCAGCAGCCTCGTGGACAGAACCTTCTCTGGAAACACCATATATTTT
-	-	TRBJ1-3	TRBV4-3	CASSQDRMSSGNTIYF	TGCGCCAGCAGCCAAGACAGGATGAGCTCTGGAAACACCATATATTTT
-	TRBD2	TRBJ2-7	TRBV3-1/TRBV3-2	CASSHHGGLAGSYEQYF	TGTGCCAGCAGCCATCACGGAGGACTAGCGGGATCCTACGAGCAGTACTTC
-	-	TRBJ2-7	TRBV19	CASSIGRGPYEQYF	TGTGCCAGTAGTATAGGCCGAGGGCCCTACGAGCAGTACTTC
-	-	TRBJ2-7	TRBV11-2	CASWSRDSSYEQYF	TGTGCCAGCTGGTCCCGGGACTCCTCCTACGAGCAGTACTTC
-	TRBD1	TRBJ1-1	TRBV5-6	CASSSSGTGGTGAFF	TGTGCCAGCAGCTCCTCCGGGACAGGGGGGACGGGAGCTTTCTTT
-	-	TRBJ2-5	TRBV9	CASSPQVGGETQYF	TGTGCCAGCAGCCCCCAGGTCGGTGGGGAGACCCAGTACTTC
-	-	TRBJ2-7	TRBV29-1	CSVAEGYEQYF	TGCAGCGTTGCGGAGGGCTACGAGCAGTACTTC
-	-	TRBJ1-2	TRBV7-9	CASSLGSGGGYTF	TGTGCCAGCAGCTTAGGCTCTGGAGGAGGCTACACCTTC
-	-	TRBJ2-7	TRBV4-2	CASSGEATVNYEQYF	TGTGCCAGCAGCGGGGAGGCGACGGTCAACTACGAGCAGTACTTC
-	-	TRBJ2-2	TRBV6-5	CASSRDSTGELFF	TGTGCCAGCAGCCGCGACAGCACCGGGGAGCTGTTTTTT
-	TRBD1	TRBJ1-4	TRBV9	CASSVATGGSSNEKLFF	TGTGCCAGCAGCGTAGCTACAGGGGGGTCCAGTAATGAAAAACTGTTTTTT
once	-	TRBJ2-7	TRBV7-6	CASSLGGGSYEQYF	TGTGCCAGCAGCCTAGGGGGAGGCTCCTACGAGCAGTACTTC
-	TRBD1	TRBJ1-2	TRBV3-1/TRBV3-2	CASSTAGGDGYTF	TGTGCCAGCAGCACAGCAGGGGGCGACGGCTACACCTTC
-	TRBD1	TRBJ2-1	TRBV7-9	CASSPGTGFGEQFF	TGTGCCAGCAGTCCCGGGACAGGGTTCGGCGAGCAGTTCTTC
-	-	TRBJ2-1	TRBV3-1/TRBV3-2	CASSPDSDEQFF	TGTGCCAGCAGCCCTGACAGTGATGAGCAGTTCTTC
-	-	TRBJ2-7	TRBV7-3	CASSAAASSTYEQYF	TGTGCCAGCAGCGCAGCGGCCAGCTCAACCTACGAGCAGTACTTC
-	TRBD1	TRBJ1-3	TRBV30	CAWTTGQAGNTIYF	TGTGCCTGGACGACAGGGCAAGCTGGAAACACCATATATTTT
-	-	TRBJ2-5	TRBV7-2	CASSLGQQETQYF	TGTGCCAGCAGCTTAGGGCAGCAAGAGACCCAGTACTTC
-	-	TRBJ1-5	TRBV28	CASSPWTLNSNQPQHF	TGTGCCAGCAGTCCCTGGACACTTAATAGCAATCAGCCCCAGCATTTT
-	TRBD1	TRBJ1-2	TRBV2	CASRDRGPGHTF	TGTGCCAGCAGGGACAGGGGGCCTGGCCACACCTTC
-	TRBD1	TRBJ2-7	TRBV6-5	CASKSATGGYEQYF	TGTGCCAGCAAGTCCGCGACAGGGGGCTACGAGCAGTACTTC
-	-	TRBJ1-1	TRBV19	CASSVTGNTEAFF	TGTGCCAGTAGCGTAACCGGGAACACTGAAGCTTTCTTT
-	-	TRBJ2-3	TRBV20-1	CSAAARDTQYF	TGCAGTGCTGCAGCGAGAGATACGCAGTATTTT
once	TRBD1	TRBJ2-5	TRBV19	CASSTDRGETQYF	TGTGCCAGTAGTACCGACAGGGGAGAGACCCAGTACTTC
-	TRBD2	TRBJ2-1	TRBV27	CASSSGLAVYNEQFF	TGTGCCAGCAGTTCCGGACTAGCGGTCTACAATGAGCAGTTCTTC
-	TRBD1	TRBJ1-2	TRBV19	CATSELRTGAYGYTF	TGTGCCACTTCCGAACTTCGGACAGGGGCCTATGGCTACACCTTC
-	-	TRBJ1-6	TRBV2	CASSEGLTWSPLHF	TGTGCCAGCAGTGAGGGCCTGACCTGGTCACCCCTCCACTTT